This T cell receptor beta chain was captured by sequencing in a study of blood T cell repertoires in COVID-19. Looking at the study overall: COVID-19 samples collected from the United States, Italy and Spain covered acute and convalescent phases. Sample material is recorded as cDNA or gDNA derived from T cells, B-cell-depleted T cells, or PBMCs.

As handled by the study authors: Estimates of nucleated cell counts were drawn from the amplification of reference gene primers. Assay used: immunoSEQ multiplex PCR; TCRdb lists only in-frame clones, some missing. Clonal size and the V and J genes are those of that table, whereas D and trimming came from the DNA. The top ten hold over 2% of the sample, which has about 120,000 clones, about 79% seen once. The source of this sequence is a man between 65 and 85 years old with acute or convalescent COVID-19. The source material was peripheral blood.

CDR3 in DNA: TGTGCCAGCAGCGGGGGACAGGGCTACGAGCAGTACTTC. This sequence encodes CASSGGQGYEQYF. The rearrangement links TRBV7-2 to TRBJ2-7, with 9 positions matching TRBD1. Germline lookup yields CDR1 SGHTA and CDR2 FQGNSA. This CDR3 has 13 amino acids. V shed 5 bases and J 3 bases; nucleotides not matched to a gene: 2.